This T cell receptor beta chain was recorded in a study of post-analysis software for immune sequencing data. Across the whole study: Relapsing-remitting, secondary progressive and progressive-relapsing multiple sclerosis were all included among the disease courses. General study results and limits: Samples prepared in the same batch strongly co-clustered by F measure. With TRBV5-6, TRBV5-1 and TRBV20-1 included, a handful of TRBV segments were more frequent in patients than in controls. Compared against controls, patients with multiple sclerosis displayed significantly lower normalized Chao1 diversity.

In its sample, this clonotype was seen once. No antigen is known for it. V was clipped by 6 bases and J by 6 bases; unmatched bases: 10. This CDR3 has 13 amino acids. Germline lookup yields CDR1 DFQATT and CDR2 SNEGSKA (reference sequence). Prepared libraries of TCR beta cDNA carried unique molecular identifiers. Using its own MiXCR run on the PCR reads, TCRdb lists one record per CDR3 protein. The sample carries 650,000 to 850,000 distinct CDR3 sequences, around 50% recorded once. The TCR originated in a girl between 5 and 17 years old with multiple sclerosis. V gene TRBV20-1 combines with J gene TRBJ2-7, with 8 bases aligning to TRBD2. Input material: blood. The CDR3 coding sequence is TGCAGTGCCTGGGCGGGAGGACCAACCGAGCAGTACTTC. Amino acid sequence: CSAWAGGPTEQYF.